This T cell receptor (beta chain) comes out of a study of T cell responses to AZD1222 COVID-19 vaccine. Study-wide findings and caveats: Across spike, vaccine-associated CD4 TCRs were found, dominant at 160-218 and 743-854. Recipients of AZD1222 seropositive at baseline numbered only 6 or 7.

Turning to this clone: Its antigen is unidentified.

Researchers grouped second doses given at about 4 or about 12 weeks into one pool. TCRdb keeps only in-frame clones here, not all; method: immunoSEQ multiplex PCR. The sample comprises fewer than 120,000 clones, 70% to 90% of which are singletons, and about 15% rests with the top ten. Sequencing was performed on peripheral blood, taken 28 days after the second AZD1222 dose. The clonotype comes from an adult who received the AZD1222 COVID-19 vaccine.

The CDR3 spells CASSSGTGASNTEAFF. The DNA of the CDR3 is TGTGCCAGTAGTTCCGGGACAGGGGCTTCCAACACTGAAGCTTTCTTT. The chain uses TRBV19 and TRBJ1-1; 10 bases fit TRBD1. Trimming removed 5 bases from V and 2 bases from J; junction bases left unmatched: 8. This CDR3 is built from 16 residues. Germline CDR1 and CDR2: LNHDA and SQIVND (reference sequence).